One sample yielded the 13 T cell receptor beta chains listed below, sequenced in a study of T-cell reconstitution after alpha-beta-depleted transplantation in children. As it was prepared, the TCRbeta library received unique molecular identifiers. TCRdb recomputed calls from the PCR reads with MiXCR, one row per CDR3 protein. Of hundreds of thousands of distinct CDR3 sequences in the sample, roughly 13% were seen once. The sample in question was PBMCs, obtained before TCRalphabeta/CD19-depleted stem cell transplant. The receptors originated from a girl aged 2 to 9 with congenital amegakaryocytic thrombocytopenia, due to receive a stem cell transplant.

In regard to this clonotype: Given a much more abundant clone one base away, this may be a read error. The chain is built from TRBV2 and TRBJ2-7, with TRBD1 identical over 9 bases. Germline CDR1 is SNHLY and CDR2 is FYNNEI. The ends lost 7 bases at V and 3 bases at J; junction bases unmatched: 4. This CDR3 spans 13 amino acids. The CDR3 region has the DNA TGTGCCAGCAACCGGGACAGGGACTACGAGCAGTACTTC. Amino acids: CASNRDRDYEQYF.

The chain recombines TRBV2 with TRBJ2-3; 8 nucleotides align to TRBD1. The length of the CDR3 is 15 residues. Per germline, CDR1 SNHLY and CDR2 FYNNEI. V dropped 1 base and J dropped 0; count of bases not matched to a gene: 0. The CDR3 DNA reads TGTGCCAGCAGTGAAGGGACAGGGAGCACAGATACGCAGTATTTT. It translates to CASSEGTGSTDTQYF. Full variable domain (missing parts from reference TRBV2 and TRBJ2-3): EPEVTQTPSHQVTQMGQEVILRCVPISNHLYFYWYRQILGQKVEFLVSFYNNEISEKSEIFDDQFSVERPDGSNFTLKIRSTKLEDSAMYFCASSEGTGSTDTQYFGPGTRLTVL.

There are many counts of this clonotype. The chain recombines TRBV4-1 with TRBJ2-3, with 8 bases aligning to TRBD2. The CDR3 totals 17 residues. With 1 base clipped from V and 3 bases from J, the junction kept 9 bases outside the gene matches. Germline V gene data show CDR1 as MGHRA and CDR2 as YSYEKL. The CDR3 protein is CASSQVSGLAGTDTQYF. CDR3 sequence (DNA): TGCGCCAGCAGCCAAGTGAGCGGACTAGCCGGTACAGATACGCAGTATTTT.

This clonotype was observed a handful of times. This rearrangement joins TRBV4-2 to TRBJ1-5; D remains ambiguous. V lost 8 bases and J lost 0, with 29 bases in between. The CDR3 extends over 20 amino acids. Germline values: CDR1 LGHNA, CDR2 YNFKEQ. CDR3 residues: CASGDRIGPPPNYSNQPQHF. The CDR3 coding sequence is TGTGCCAGCGGAGACCGCATTGGGCCTCCCCCCAATTATAGCAATCAGCCCCAGCATTTT.

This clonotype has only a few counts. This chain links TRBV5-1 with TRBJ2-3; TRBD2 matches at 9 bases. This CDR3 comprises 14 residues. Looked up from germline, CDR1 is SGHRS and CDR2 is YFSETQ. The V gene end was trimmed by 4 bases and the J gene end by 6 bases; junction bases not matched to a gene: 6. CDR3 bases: TGCGCCAGCAGCGTCGGGACTAGCTGGGATACGCAGTATTTT. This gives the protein CASSVGTSWDTQYF.

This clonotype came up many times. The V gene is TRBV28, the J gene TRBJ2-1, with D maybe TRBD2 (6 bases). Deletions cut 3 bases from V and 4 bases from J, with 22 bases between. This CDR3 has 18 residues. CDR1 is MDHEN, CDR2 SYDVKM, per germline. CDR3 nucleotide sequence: TGTGCCAGCAGTTTTCGCCATAAGACCGGCGCGGGATACAATGAGCAGTTCTTC. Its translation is CASSFRHKTGAGYNEQFF. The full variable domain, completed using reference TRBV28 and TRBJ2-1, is DVKVTQSSRYLVKRTGEKVFLECVQDMDHENMFWYRQDPGLGLRLIYFSYDVKMKEKGDIPEGYSVSREKKERFSLILESASTNQTSMYLCASSFRHKTGAGYNEQFFGPGTRLTVL.

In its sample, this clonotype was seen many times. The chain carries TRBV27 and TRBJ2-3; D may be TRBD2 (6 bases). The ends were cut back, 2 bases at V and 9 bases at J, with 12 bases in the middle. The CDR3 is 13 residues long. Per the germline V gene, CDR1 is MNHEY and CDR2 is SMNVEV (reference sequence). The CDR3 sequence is CASSLARGHTQYF. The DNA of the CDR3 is TGTGCCAGCAGTTTAGCGCGGGGCCACACGCAGTATTTT.

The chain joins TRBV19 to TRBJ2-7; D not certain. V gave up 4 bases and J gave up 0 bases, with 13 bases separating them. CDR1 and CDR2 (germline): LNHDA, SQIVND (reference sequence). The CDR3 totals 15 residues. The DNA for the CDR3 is TGTGCCAGTAGTACCGGACCAACCAACTCCTACGAGCAGTACTTC. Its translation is CASSTGPTNSYEQYF.

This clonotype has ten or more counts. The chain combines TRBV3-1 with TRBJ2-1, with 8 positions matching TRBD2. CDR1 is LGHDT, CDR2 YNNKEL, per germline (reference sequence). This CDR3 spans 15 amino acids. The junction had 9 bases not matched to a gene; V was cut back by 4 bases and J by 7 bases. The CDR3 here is CASSRSGILGNEQFF. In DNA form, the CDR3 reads TGTGCCAGCAGCCGTAGCGGGATTCTGGGTAATGAGCAGTTCTTC.

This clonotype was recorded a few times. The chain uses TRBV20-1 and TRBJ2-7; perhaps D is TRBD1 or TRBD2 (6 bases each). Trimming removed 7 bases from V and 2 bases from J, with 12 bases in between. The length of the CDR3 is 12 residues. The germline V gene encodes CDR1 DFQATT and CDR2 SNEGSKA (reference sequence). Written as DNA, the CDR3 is TGCAGTGGGCGGGACACGGCCTACGAGCAGTACTTC. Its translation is CSGRDTAYEQYF.

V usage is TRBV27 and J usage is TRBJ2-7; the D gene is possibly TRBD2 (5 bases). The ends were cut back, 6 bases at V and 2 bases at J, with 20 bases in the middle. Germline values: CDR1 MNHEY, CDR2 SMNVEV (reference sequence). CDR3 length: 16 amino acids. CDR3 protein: CASRTSPGGRPYEQYF. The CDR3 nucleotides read TGTGCCAGCAGGACCTCTCCTGGAGGCAGACCCTACGAGCAGTACTTC.

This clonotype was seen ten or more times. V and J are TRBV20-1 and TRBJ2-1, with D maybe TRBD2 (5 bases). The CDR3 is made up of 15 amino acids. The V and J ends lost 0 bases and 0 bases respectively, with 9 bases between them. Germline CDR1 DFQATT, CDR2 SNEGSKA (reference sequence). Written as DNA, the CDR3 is TGCAGTGCTAGAGATTGGGAGAGCTCCTACAATGAGCAGTTCTTC. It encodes CSARDWESSYNEQFF.

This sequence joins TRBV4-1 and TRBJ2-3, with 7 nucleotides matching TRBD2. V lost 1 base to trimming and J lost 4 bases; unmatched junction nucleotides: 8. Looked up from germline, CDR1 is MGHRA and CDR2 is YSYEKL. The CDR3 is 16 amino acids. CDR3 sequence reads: CASSQVLREGPDTQYF. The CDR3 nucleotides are TGCGCCAGCAGCCAAGTCCTCAGGGAGGGACCAGATACGCAGTATTTT.